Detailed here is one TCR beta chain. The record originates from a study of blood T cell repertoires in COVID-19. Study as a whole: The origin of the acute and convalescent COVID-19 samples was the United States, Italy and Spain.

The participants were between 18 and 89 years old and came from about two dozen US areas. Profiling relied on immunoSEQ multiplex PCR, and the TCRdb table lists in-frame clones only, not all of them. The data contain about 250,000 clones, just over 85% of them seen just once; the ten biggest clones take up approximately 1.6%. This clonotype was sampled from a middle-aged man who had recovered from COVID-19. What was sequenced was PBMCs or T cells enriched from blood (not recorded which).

The CDR3 bases are TGTGCCAGTAGTTTGGTGCCGGGACTAGCGGGAGGCCCCTACAATGAGCAGTTCTTC. Translating it yields CASSLVPGLAGGPYNEQFF. The J gene is TRBJ2-1, the V gene TRBV19; TRBD2 matches at 15 bases. The V gene's germline CDR1 is LNHDA and CDR2 SQIVND (reference sequence). V lost 5 bases, J lost 2 bases, and 10 bases stayed unmatched. This CDR3 spans 19 amino acids.